The 22 T cell receptor beta chains in this list originate from one sample, sequenced in a study of monozygotic twins with cystic fibrosis (dated by TCRdb to 2020 to 2023). The method was the immunoSEQ multiplex PCR assay. TCRdb took this table from immuneACCESS and kept in-frame rearrangements with V and J called. Such tables lack part of the clones; where checked against another copy, unresolved V genes explain under half of the gap, and the rest is unexplained. The sample table records approximately 33,000 clones; over 75% of these occur just once. The leading ten clones occupy 1.5% to 2% of the sample. The material sequenced was blood. Every receptor here comes from a girl aged 2-10 years with cystic fibrosis.

This clone was recorded once. This chain connects TRBV19 to TRBJ1-3; D unresolved. CDR3 size: 19 residues. The V and J ends lost 0 bases and 4 bases respectively, with 22 bases between them. Germline values: CDR1 LNHDA, CDR2 SQIVND (reference sequence). CDR3 amino acids: CASSIDRCSTLCYGNTIYF. CDR3 coding DNA: TGTGCCAGTAGTATAGATCGTTGTTCCACTCTCTGCTACGGAAACACCATATATTTT.

This clone was recorded a few times. As DNA, the CDR3 is TGTGCCAGCAGTGAATCCGGGACCGAGTGGGGGGGTGAGCAGTTCTTC. Protein: CASSESGTEWGGEQFF. V usage is TRBV2 and J usage is TRBJ2-1; 7 nucleotides line up with TRBD2. V lost 2 bases and J lost 9; bases outside the gene matches: 13. This CDR3 is 16 amino acids long. The germline V gene encodes CDR1 SNHLY and CDR2 FYNNEI. Using reference TRBV2 and TRBJ2-1 for the parts outside the CDR3, the full variable domain is EPEVTQTPSHQVTQMGQEVILRCVPISNHLYFYWYRQILGQKVEFLVSFYNNEISEKSEIFDDQFSVERPDGSNFTLKIRSTKLEDSAMYFCASSESGTEWGGEQFFGPGTRLTVL.

This rearrangement joins TRBV7-9 to TRBJ2-5; D remains unclear. V shed 5 bases and J shed 5 bases, with 15 bases lying between them. CDR1 SEHNR and CDR2 FQNEAQ come from the germline V gene (reference sequence). The CDR3 covers 14 residues. This CDR3 reads CASSLHQAGETQYF. Here the CDR3 DNA reads TGTGCCAGCAGCCTTCACCAGGCTGGGGAGACCCAGTACTTC. The full variable domain, its missing parts supplied by reference TRBV7-9 and TRBJ2-5, is DTGVSQNPRHKITKRGQNVTFRCDPISEHNRLYWYRQTLGQGPEFLTYFQNEAQLEKSRLLSDRFSAERPKGSFSTLEIQRTEQGDSAMYLCASSLHQAGETQYFGPGTRLLVL.

The chain has TRBV10-3 and TRBJ2-3; D is uncertain. This CDR3 is built from 13 residues. Trimming took 7 bases from V and 2 from J, leaving 10 bases between them. Germline loops: CDR1 ENHRY, CDR2 SYGVKD. CDR3 coding DNA: TGTGCCATCAAGATGGTCCTCACAGATACGCAGTATTTT. It yields the protein CAIKMVLTDTQYF.

The J gene is TRBJ2-4, the V gene TRBV6-5; D is possibly TRBD1 (6 bases). This CDR3 has 15 residues. V gave up 7 bases and J gave up 4 bases, with 17 bases separating them. CDR1 MNHEY and CDR2 SVGAGI come from the germline V gene. The CDR3 bases are TGTGCCAGCACCTCGCCGGACAGAAGAAAAAACATTCAGTACTTC. It is translated as CASTSPDRRKNIQYF.

The rearrangement joins TRBV6-5 to TRBJ1-2, with D unresolved. This CDR3 region has 12 residues. The V end was cut by 9 bases, the J end by 0 bases, with 8 bases between. In germline, CDR1 is MNHEY, CDR2 SVGAGI. In DNA form, the CDR3 reads TGTGCCAGTGGGGATACTAACTATGGCTACACCTTC. This translates into CASGDTNYGYTF.

This chain's CDR3 is CSVRTYTEAFF. The CDR3 nucleotides read TGCAGCGTGAGAACCTACACTGAAGCTTTCTTT. The gene calls are TRBV29-1 and TRBJ1-1; no firm D call. The CDR3 totals 11 residues. V was clipped by 6 bases and J by 3 bases, with 8 bases between them. CDR1 is SQVTM, CDR2 ANQGSEA, per germline.

The chain has TRBV4-2 and TRBJ1-4; 9 bases map to TRBD1. J gave up 8 bases and V 2 bases, and 9 bases lay outside the gene matches. The CDR3 spans 16 residues. The germline gives CDR1 LGHNA, CDR2 YNFKEQ. CDR3 nucleotides: TGTGCCAGCAGCCAAACTAGACAGGGGGGCCAAGAAAAACTGTTTTTT. It translates to CASSQTRQGGQEKLFF.

This clone was observed once. The chain combines TRBV6-5 with TRBJ1-2, with a possible D match to TRBD1 (6 bases). CDR3 size: 13 residues. The V end was cut by 5 bases, the J end by 5 bases, with 12 bases between. Germline CDR1 is MNHEY and CDR2 is SVGAGI. The CDR3, as DNA: TGTGCCAGCAGTAATCCTCAGGGGTATGGCTACACCTTC. This sequence encodes CASSNPQGYGYTF.

The chain combines TRBV5-1 with TRBJ2-7; 8 positions agree with TRBD1. V lost 4 bases, J lost 5 bases, and 14 bases stayed unmatched. The germline V gene has CDR1 SGHRS and CDR2 YFSETQ. The CDR3 is 16 amino acids. The CDR3 reads CASSAGPGQGTHEQYF. CDR3 bases: TGCGCCAGCAGCGCCGGACCTGGACAGGGAACCCACGAGCAGTACTTC.

The genes are TRBV5-4 and TRBJ1-1, with D possibly being TRBD1 (5 bases). Germline lookup yields CDR1 SGHNT and CDR2 YYREEE (reference sequence). Trimming took 0 bases from V and 0 from J, leaving 12 bases between them. The CDR3 consists of 16 residues. The CDR3 nucleotides are TGTGCCAGCAGCTTGGGGGGGGAAGAGTTGAACACTGAAGCTTTCTTT. This gives the protein CASSLGGEELNTEAFF.

The chain is built from TRBV30 and TRBJ2-5; TRBD1 or TRBD2 may be the D gene (6 bases each). The CDR3 totals 17 residues. The germline V gene encodes CDR1 GTSNPN and CDR2 SVGIG (reference sequence). The germline V and J ends were trimmed by 1 base and 2 bases, with 20 bases remaining between them. For the CDR3, the DNA is TGTGCCTGGAGTGGCCGAGGGGGGCCCTTGATGCAAGAGACCCAGTACTTC. Translation gives CAWSGRGGPLMQETQYF.

The chain is built from TRBV30 and TRBJ2-3; tentative D call: TRBD1 (8 bases). Per the germline V gene, CDR1 is GTSNPN and CDR2 is SVGIG (reference sequence). The CDR3 spans 15 residues. Deletions cut 4 bases from V and 4 bases from J, with 18 bases between. The CDR3 coding sequence is TGTGCCTGGACCCGGGGGGACAGGTATTCAGATACGCAGTATTTT. Its protein is CAWTRGDRYSDTQYF. The complete variable domain, with remaining parts taken from reference TRBV30 and TRBJ2-3, reads SQTIHQWPATLVQPVGSPLSLECTVEGTSNPNLYWYRQAAGRGLQLLFYSVGIGQISSEVPQNLSASRPQDRQFILSSKKLLLSDSGFYLCAWTRGDRYSDTQYFGPGTRLTVL.

This chain connects TRBV5-5 to TRBJ2-6; 12 bases align to TRBD1. The CDR3 loop spans 18 amino acids. The germline V gene has CDR1 SGHKS and CDR2 YYEKEE (reference sequence). V lost 4 bases and J lost 2; bases outside the gene matches: 7. DNA of the CDR3: TGTGCCAGCAGCCTAACGGGACAGGGGGCTGCTGGGGCCAACGTCCTGACTTTC. Its protein product is CASSLTGQGAAGANVLTF.

The rearrangement joins TRBV2 to TRBJ2-3; tentatively, D is TRBD2 (5 bases). The V and J ends lost 0 bases and 9 bases respectively, with 13 bases between them. Germline V gives CDR1 SNHLY, CDR2 FYNNEI. The CDR3 covers 14 residues. CDR3 protein: CASSEARAGSTQYF. DNA for the CDR3: TGTGCCAGCAGTGAAGCGCGGGCAGGCTCCACGCAGTATTTT.

CDR3 coding DNA: TGTGCCAGCAGTAGAACGACAGGGGGCTACGAGCAGTACTTC. Translation gives CASSRTTGGYEQYF. V usage is TRBV6-1 and J usage is TRBJ2-7; 9 bases are a match to TRBD1. CDR3 length: 14 residues. CDR1 and CDR2 (germline): MNHNS, SASEGT. J lost 3 bases, V lost 5 bases, and 5 bases had no gene match.

The rearrangement uses TRBV11-2 and TRBJ2-1; D could derive from TRBD1 or TRBD2 (5 bases each). The V gene's germline CDR1 is SGHAT and CDR2 FQNNGV. The CDR3 runs to 15 residues. Trimming took 10 bases from V and 4 from J, leaving 20 bases between them. The CDR3 region has the DNA TGTGCCACTCGCGGATGGGACGGAGAATACAATGAGCAGTTCTTC. The encoded protein is CATRGWDGEYNEQFF.

The chain recombines TRBV2 with TRBJ2-6, with TRBD1 as a possible D gene (5 bases). This CDR3 comprises 15 residues. Germline V gene data show CDR1 as SNHLY and CDR2 as FYNNEI. The V gene lost 4 bases and the J gene lost 3 bases, with 10 bases spanning the gap. The CDR3 loop reads CASSVQGSGANVLTF. DNA of the CDR3: TGTGCCAGCAGTGTCCAGGGTAGTGGGGCCAACGTCCTGACTTTC.

The CDR3 bases are TGTGCCAGCAGTTACAGGGGTACGCAGTATTTT. Translating it yields CASSYRGTQYF. This chain links TRBV6-5 with TRBJ2-3; a weak D match, TRBD1 (5 bases). The CDR3 runs to 11 residues. V lost 2 bases to trimming and J lost 8 bases, with 5 bases between them. Germline V gene sequence: CDR1 MNHEY, CDR2 SVGAGI.

The chain employs TRBV29-1 and TRBJ1-5; the D gene is possibly TRBD1 (6 bases). Germline V lookup: CDR1 SQVTM, CDR2 ANQGSEA. There are 15 residues in the CDR3. Trimming pared 8 bases from V and 0 bases from J, leaving 17 bases between. In nucleotides, the CDR3 is TGCAGCATTTGGACAGAGCGATATAGCAATCAGCCCCAGCATTTT. Protein: CSIWTERYSNQPQHF.

The V call is TRBV4-1, the J call TRBJ2-7; D is unresolved. The germline gives CDR1 MGHRA, CDR2 YSYEKL. CDR3 length equals 17 residues. Trimming shortened V by 0 bases and J by 4 bases, and 19 bases separated the two germline ends. This CDR3 reads CASSQEYSDLAVYEQYF. The CDR3 DNA reads as TGCGCCAGCAGCCAAGAGTATAGTGACTTGGCTGTATACGAGCAGTACTTC.

This CDR3 is CASSLVPLLGGYTF. The CDR3 region has the DNA TGTGCCAGCAGCTTAGTACCCCTTTTGGGTGGCTACACCTTC. V usage is TRBV7-8 and J usage is TRBJ1-2; no clear D. The CDR3 has 14 amino acids. Germline lookup yields CDR1 SGHVS and CDR2 FQNEAQ. Between the trimmed V and J ends, which lost 1 base and 7 bases, there was a span of 13 bases. Complete variable domain (other parts from reference TRBV7-8 and TRBJ1-2): GAGVSQSPRYKVAKRGQDVALRCDPISGHVSLFWYQQALGQGPEFLTYFQNEAQLDKSGLPSDRFFAERPEGSVSTLKIQRTQQEDSAVYLCASSLVPLLGGYTFGSGTRLTVV.